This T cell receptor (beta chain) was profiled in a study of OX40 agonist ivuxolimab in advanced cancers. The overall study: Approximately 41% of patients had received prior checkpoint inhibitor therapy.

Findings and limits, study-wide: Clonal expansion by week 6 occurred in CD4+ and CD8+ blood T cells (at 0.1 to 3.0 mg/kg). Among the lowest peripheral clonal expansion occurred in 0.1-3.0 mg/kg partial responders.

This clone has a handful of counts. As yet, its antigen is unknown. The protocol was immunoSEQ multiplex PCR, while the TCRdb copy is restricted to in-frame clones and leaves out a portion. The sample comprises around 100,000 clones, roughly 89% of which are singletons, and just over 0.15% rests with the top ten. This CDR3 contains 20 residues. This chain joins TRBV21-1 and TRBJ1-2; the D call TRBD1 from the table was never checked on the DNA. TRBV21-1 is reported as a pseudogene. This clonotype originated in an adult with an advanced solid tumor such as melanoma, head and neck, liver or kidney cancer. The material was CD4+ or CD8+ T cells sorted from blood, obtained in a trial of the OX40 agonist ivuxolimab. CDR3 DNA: TGTGCCAGCAGCAAAGCGCACAGGTCTGAACAGCGAAAGACTAACTATGGCTACACCTTC. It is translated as CASSKAHRSEQRKTNYGYTF.